The 14 T cell receptor beta chains reported below all come from one sample, sequenced in a study of beta chain features in type 1 diabetes (dated by TCRdb to the late 2010s). Their antigen targets remain unknown. The receptor library was made with the immunoSEQ multiplex PCR assay. The entire amount of isolated RNA was reverse transcribed using the High Capacity cDNA Reverse Transcription Kit, so the sequenced TCRB transcripts were expressed ones. Imported from immuneACCESS, the table was reduced by TCRdb to in-frame sequences with V and J called. These copies leave out some clones; in studies compared against another copy, an unresolved V gene accounts for under half, and the cause of the remainder is not known. The sample table shows about 710,000 clones, and about 14% are seen once. The leading ten clones occupy 0.035% to 0.04% of the sample. The study at large found these results: A moderate but significant shortening of TCRB CDR3 length was observed in type 1 diabetes patients in all four CD4+ subsets.

Sequencing was carried out using naive CD4+ T cells from blood. Explained via the paper, the cell subset or site label denotes: true naive CD4+ T cells. These receptors originate from a young man with type 1 diabetes.

The chain combines TRBV29-1 with TRBJ1-2; D is undetermined. The germline gives CDR1 SQVTM, CDR2 ANQGSEA. Trimming removed 5 bases from V and 4 bases from J, with 11 bases in between. The CDR3 extends over 12 amino acids. This CDR3 reads CSVRGFPYGYTF. The CDR3 DNA follows: TGCAGCGTTCGCGGCTTTCCCTATGGCTACACCTTC.

This clone was detected a few times. The J gene is TRBJ2-4, the V gene TRBV5-1, with a tentative D call TRBD1 (5 bases). V shed 0 bases and J shed 0 bases, with 10 bases lying between them. The CDR3 has 16 residues. CDR1 is SGHRS and CDR2 is YFSETQ in the germline V gene. The CDR3 nucleotides read TGCGCCAGCAGCTTGGAGGCAGGGCAAGCCAAAAACATTCAGTACTTC. It encodes CASSLEAGQAKNIQYF.

A few counts support this clone. The chain uses TRBV9 and TRBJ2-2; 10 bases map to TRBD2. CDR3 size: 16 residues. CDR1 and CDR2 from the germline V gene are SGDLS and YYNGEE. Germline trimming cut 0 bases from V and 4 bases from J; bases unmatched to any gene: 3. The CDR3, as DNA: TGTGCCAGCAGCGTAGAGGGACTAGCGTCCACCGGGGAGCTGTTTTTT. Amino acids: CASSVEGLASTGELFF.

This clone has only a few counts. CDR3: CSVNRYEQFF. DNA of the CDR3: TGCAGCGTCAACAGATATGAGCAGTTCTTC. The chain has TRBV29-1 and TRBJ2-1, with D unresolved. This CDR3 has 10 amino acids. V lost 6 bases to trimming and J lost 8 bases, with 8 bases between them. The V gene's germline CDR1 is SQVTM and CDR2 ANQGSEA.

The rearrangement joins TRBV5-1 to TRBJ2-2; TRBD2 might be the D (6 bases). CDR1 and CDR2 from the germline V gene are SGHRS and YFSETQ. The CDR3 has 16 residues. Trimming removed 1 base from V and 3 bases from J, with 13 bases in between. The CDR3 DNA follows: TGCGCCAGCAGCTTGACGGCTAGCGCGGACACCGGGGAGCTGTTTTTT. Translation gives CASSLTASADTGELFF.

The V and J genes are TRBV6-5 and TRBJ2-7; TRBD2 is a possible D gene (5 bases). V lost 0 bases, J lost 3 bases, and 15 bases lay in between. The germline CDR1 and CDR2 sequences are MNHEY and SVGAGI. This CDR3 comprises 16 residues. DNA for the CDR3: TGTGCCAGCAGTTACTCGGGAGCATCCCACTTCTACGAGCAGTACTTC. Encoded protein: CASSYSGASHFYEQYF.

The chain employs TRBV30 and TRBJ1-1; D is unresolved. Per the germline V gene, CDR1 is GTSNPN and CDR2 is SVGIG (reference sequence). This CDR3 region has 12 residues. V lost 2 bases, J lost 0 bases, and 4 bases lay in between. CDR3 sequence (DNA): TGTGCCTGGAGTACGGTGAACACTGAAGCTTTCTTT. Translation gives CAWSTVNTEAFF.

This clone was recorded a few times. The V gene is TRBV11-3, the J gene TRBJ1-1, with D tentatively TRBD1 (5 bases). CDR3 size: 14 residues. V was clipped by 0 bases and J by 6 bases, with 11 bases between them. Germline-derived CDR1 and CDR2 are SGHNT and YENEEA. CDR3 protein: CASSLELLGAEAFF. CDR3 DNA: TGTGCCAGCAGCTTAGAGTTATTGGGGGCTGAAGCTTTCTTT.

The J gene is TRBJ2-1, the V gene TRBV7-2, with D tentatively TRBD1 (5 bases). Germline values: CDR1 SGHTA, CDR2 FQGNSA. Trimming removed 3 bases at V and 2 bases at J, with 14 bases between. This CDR3 comprises 16 residues. The CDR3 spells CASSFLGTGTYNEQFF. The CDR3 nucleotides are TGTGCCAGCAGCTTTTTGGGCACAGGAACCTACAATGAGCAGTTCTTC.

The chain joins TRBV30 to TRBJ2-5; TRBD2 aligns across 9 bases. Trimming removed 4 bases from V and 7 bases from J; junction bases left unmatched: 10. The CDR3 is 14 residues long. CDR1 is GTSNPN, CDR2 SVGIG, per germline (reference sequence). For the CDR3, the DNA is TGTGCCTGGACCCGCGGCGGGAGGGTTGGGACCCAGTACTTC. This gives the protein CAWTRGGRVGTQYF.

This clone was detected a few times. The CDR3 DNA reads TGTGCCTGGAGTGTGGAGGCAGGGAACCCAGATACGCAGTATTTT. Its translation is CAWSVEAGNPDTQYF. This chain uses TRBV30 with TRBJ2-3; D is tentatively TRBD1 or TRBD2 (5 bases each). The CDR3 has 15 residues. Germline V gene sequence: CDR1 GTSNPN, CDR2 SVGIG (reference sequence). Deletions cut 0 bases from V and 4 bases from J, with 14 bases between.

This clone has just a few counts. The CDR3, as DNA: TGTGCCAGCAGCTTAGAACTTGCAGGCAACTATGGCTACACCTTC. Its protein is CASSLELAGNYGYTF. The V and J genes are TRBV7-8 and TRBJ1-2; no reliable D call. CDR3 length equals 15 residues. Germline V CDR1 and CDR2: SGHVS, FQNEAQ. Trimming removed 1 base from V and 2 bases from J, with 11 bases in between.

This clone was seen more than once but under ten times. The same CDR3 arises from other DNA sequences in this sample as well. The chain is built from TRBV18 and TRBJ2-1; TRBD1 matches 8 bases. Per germline, CDR1 KGHSH and CDR2 LQKENI. Trimming at V came to 3 bases and at J to 5 bases, leaving 0 bases not matched to a gene. The CDR3 has 13 amino acids. The CDR3 loop is CASSPGQDNEQFF. For the CDR3, the DNA is TGTGCCAGCTCACCGGGACAGGACAATGAGCAGTTCTTC.

With respect to this clone: At one end the junction does not follow the germline gene, possibly because of a read error. Other DNA sequences of this sample code for an identical CDR3. The chain has TRBV2 and TRBJ2-5, with D unclear. Germline V CDR1 and CDR2: SNHLY, FYNNEI. The CDR3 covers 10 residues. The CDR3 region is CASREETQYF. The CDR3 coding sequence is TGTGCCAGCAGGGAAGAGACCCAGTACTTC. The variable domain in full, with the rest retrieved from reference TRBV2 and TRBJ2-5, is EPEVTQTPSHQVTQMGQEVILRCVPISNHLYFYWYRQILGQKVEFLVSFYNNEISEKSEIFDDQFSVERPDGSNFTLKIRSTKLEDSAMYFCASREETQYFGPGTRLLVL.